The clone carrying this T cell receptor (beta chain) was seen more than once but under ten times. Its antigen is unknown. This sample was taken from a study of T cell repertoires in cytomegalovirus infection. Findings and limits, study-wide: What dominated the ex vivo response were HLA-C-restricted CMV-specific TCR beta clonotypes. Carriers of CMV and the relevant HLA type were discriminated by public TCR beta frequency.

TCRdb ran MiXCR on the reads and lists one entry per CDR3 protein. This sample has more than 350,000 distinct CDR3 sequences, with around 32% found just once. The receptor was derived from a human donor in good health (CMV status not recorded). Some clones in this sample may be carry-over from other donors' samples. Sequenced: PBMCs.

The CDR3 region is CASSLAGANYNEQFF. The CDR3 coding sequence is TGTGCCAGCAGCCTAGCGGGGGCCAACTACAATGAGCAGTTCTTC. The rearrangement links TRBV6-2 or TRBV6-3 to TRBJ2-1; TRBD2 aligns across 10 bases. The germline V gene encodes CDR1 MNHEY and CDR2 SVGEGT. This CDR3 is 15 amino acids long. V shed 6 bases and J 3 bases; nucleotides not matched to a gene: 5.